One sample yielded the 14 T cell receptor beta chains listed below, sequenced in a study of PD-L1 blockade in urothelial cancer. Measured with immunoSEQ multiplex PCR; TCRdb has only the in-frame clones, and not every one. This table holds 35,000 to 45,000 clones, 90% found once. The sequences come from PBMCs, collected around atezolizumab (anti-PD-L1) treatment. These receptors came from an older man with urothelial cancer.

The CDR3 loop reads CASRLGPGRNYEQYF. In DNA, the CDR3 is TGTGCAAGTCGCTTAGGCCCGGGAAGGAACTACGAGCAGTACTTC. The gene calls are TRBV12-2 and TRBJ2-7; the tabulated D call, TRBD2, remains unverified against the DNA. TRBV12-2 constitutes a pseudogene. This CDR3 region has 15 residues.

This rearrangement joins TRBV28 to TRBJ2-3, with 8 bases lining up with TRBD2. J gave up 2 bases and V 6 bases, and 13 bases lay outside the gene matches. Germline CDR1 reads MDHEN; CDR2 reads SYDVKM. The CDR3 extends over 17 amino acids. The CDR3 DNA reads TGTGCCAGCAGCTGGGATTGGGTAGCGGGACCCACAGATACGCAGTATTTT. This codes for CASSWDWVAGPTDTQYF.

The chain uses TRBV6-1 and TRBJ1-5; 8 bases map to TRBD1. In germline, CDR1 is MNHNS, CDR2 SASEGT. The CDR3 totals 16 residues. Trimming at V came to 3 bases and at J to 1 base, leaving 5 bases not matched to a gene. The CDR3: CASSDRAGGSNQPQHF. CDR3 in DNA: TGTGCCAGCAGTGATCGGGCAGGGGGCAGCAATCAGCCCCAGCATTTT.

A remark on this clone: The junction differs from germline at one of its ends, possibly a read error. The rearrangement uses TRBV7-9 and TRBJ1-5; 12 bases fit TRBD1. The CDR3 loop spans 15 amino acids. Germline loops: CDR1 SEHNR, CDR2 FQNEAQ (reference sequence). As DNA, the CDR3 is TGTGCCAGCAGCCCCGGGACAGGGGGCAACCAGCCCCAGCATTTT. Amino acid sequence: CASSPGTGGNQPQHF. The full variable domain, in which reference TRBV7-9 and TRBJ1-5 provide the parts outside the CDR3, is DTGVSQNPRHKITKRGQNVTFRCDPISEHNRLYWYRQTLGQGPEFLTYFQNEAQLEKSRLLSDRFSAERPKGSFSTLEIQRTEQGDSAMYLCASSPGTGGNQPQHFGDGTRLSIL.

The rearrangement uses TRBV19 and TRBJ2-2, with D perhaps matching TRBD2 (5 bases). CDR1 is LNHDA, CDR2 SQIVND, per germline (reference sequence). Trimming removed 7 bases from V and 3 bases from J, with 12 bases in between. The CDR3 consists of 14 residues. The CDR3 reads CASMPPRDTGELFF. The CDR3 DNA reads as TGTGCCAGTATGCCACCGAGGGACACCGGGGAGCTGTTTTTT.

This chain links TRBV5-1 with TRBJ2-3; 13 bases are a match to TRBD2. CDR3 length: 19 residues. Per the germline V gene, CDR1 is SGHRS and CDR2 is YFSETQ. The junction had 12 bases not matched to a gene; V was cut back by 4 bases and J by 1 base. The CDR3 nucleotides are TGCGCCAGCAGCCACTTCGGGACTAGCGGGACCGGTCGCACAGATACGCAGTATTTT. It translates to CASSHFGTSGTGRTDTQYF.

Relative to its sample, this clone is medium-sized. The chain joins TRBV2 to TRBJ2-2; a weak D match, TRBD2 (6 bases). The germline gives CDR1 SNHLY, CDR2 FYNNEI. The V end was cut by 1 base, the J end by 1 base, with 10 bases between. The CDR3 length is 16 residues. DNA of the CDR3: TGTGCCAGCAGTGAAGATTTGCGGGGGAACACCGGGGAGCTGTTTTTT. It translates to CASSEDLRGNTGELFF.

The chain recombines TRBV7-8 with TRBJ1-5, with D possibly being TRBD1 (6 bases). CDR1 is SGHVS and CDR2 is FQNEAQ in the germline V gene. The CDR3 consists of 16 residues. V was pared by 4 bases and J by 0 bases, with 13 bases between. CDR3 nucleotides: TGTGCCAGCAGCTCGACCGGACAGTTTAGCAATCAGCCCCAGCATTTT. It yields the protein CASSSTGQFSNQPQHF. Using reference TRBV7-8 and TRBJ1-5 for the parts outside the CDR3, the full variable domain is GAGVSQSPRYKVAKRGQDVALRCDPISGHVSLFWYQQALGQGPEFLTYFQNEAQLDKSGLPSDRFFAERPEGSVSTLKIQRTQQEDSAVYLCASSSTGQFSNQPQHFGDGTRLSIL.

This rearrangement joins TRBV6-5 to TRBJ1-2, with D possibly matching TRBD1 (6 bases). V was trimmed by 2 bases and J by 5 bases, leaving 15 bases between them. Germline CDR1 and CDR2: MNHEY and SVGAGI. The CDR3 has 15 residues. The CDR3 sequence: CASSYDQGRGYGYTF. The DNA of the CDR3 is TGTGCCAGCAGTTACGATCAGGGGCGTGGATATGGCTACACCTTC.

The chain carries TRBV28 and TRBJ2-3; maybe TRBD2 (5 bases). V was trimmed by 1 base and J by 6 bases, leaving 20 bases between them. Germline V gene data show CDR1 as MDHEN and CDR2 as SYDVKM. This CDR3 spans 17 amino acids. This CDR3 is CASSLSGGWTFRDTQYF. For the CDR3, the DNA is TGTGCCAGCAGTTTATCGGGCGGGTGGACCTTTAGGGATACGCAGTATTTT.

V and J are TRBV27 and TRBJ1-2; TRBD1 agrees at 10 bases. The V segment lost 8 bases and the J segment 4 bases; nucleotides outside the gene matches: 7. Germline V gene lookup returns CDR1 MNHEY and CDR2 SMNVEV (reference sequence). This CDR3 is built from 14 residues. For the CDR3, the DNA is TGTGCCAGCCGAGGGACAGGGGTATCCTATGGCTACACCTTC. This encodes CASRGTGVSYGYTF.

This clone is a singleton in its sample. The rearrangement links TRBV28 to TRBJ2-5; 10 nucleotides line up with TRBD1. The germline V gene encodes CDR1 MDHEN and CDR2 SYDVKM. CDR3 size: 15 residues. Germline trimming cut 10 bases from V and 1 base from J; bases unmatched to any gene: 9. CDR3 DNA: TGTGCCACCAGAGGGGACAGGGGCTTCCAAGAGACCCAGTACTTC. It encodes CATRGDRGFQETQYF. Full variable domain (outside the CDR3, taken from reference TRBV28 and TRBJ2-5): DVKVTQSSRYLVKRTGEKVFLECVQDMDHENMFWYRQDPGLGLRLIYFSYDVKMKEKGDIPEGYSVSREKKERFSLILESASTNQTSMYLCATRGDRGFQETQYFGPGTRLLVL.

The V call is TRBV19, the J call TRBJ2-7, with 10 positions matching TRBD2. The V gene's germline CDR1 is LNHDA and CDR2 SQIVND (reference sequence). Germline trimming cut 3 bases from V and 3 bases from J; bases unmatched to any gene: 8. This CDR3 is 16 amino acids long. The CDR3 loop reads CASSMGLATNFYEQYF. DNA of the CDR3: TGTGCCAGTAGTATGGGACTAGCGACTAACTTCTACGAGCAGTACTTC.

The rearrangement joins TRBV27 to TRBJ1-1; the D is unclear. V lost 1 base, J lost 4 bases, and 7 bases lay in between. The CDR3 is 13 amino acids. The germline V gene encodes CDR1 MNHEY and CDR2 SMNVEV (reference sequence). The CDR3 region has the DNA TGTGCCAGCAGTTTATTACCCGGCACTGAAGCTTTCTTT. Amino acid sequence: CASSLLPGTEAFF.